One and the same sample provided the 24 T cell receptor beta chains below, sequenced in a study of regulatory T cells in long-lasting Graves disease. As to time point: newly diagnosed GD, antithyroid drugs for less than 3 months. From PBMCs, RNA was extracted and then used to make the TCR library. Combining iRepertoire HTBI primers with Arm-PCR of CDR3 regions, the authors built TCR beta libraries. TCRdb recomputed calls from the multiplex PCR reads with MiXCR, one row per CDR3 protein. This table holds around 420,000 distinct CDR3 sequences, 15% to 17% found once. The sequences come from peripheral blood mononuclear cells (PBMCs), collected at new diagnosis, from a patient treated with antithyroid drugs. The receptor set was obtained from a female donor with Graves disease.

V usage is TRBV7-9 and J usage is TRBJ1-5, with TRBD1 identical over 10 bases. The germline V gene has CDR1 SEHNR and CDR2 FQNEAQ (reference sequence). CDR3 size: 17 residues. The trim removed 5 bases at V and 0 bases at J, leaving 7 bases unmatched. The CDR3 bases are TGTGCCAGCAGCCCCGACAGGGGGCCCTATAGCAATCAGCCCCAGCATTTT. This encodes CASSPDRGPYSNQPQHF.

The genes are TRBV7-9 and TRBJ2-2, with D perhaps TRBD1 (7 bases). CDR1 is SEHNR and CDR2 is FQNEAQ in the germline V gene (reference sequence). Trimming took 5 bases from V and 4 from J, leaving 14 bases between them. The CDR3 is made up of 15 amino acids. CDR3 amino acids: CASSPGGAGTGELFF. In DNA, the CDR3 is TGTGCCAGCAGCCCAGGGGGAGCGGGCACCGGGGAGCTGTTTTTT.

Many counts were recorded for this clonotype. The rearrangement joins TRBV12-5 to TRBJ2-2; 10 positions agree with TRBD2. CDR1 is LGHNT and CDR2 is FRNRAP in the germline V gene. The CDR3 consists of 16 residues. J gave up 0 bases and V 4 bases, and 2 bases lay outside the gene matches. The CDR3 region is CASGSGLASNTGELFF. CDR3 DNA sequence: TGTGCTAGTGGTTCGGGACTAGCGTCGAACACCGGGGAGCTGTTTTTT.

For this clonotype: This could be a read error, since a much larger clone is one nucleotide away. This sequence joins TRBV6-5 and TRBJ2-5; D is unclear. With the DNA end fitting TRBJ2-1 better, the J assignment may be wrong. Looked up from germline, CDR1 is MNHEY and CDR2 is SVGAGI. The CDR3 has 17 residues. The CDR3 nucleotides are TGTGCCAGCAGTTACTCTTTTGCTAGTAGTATGTACAATGAGCAGTTCTTC. Its translation is CASSYSFASSMYNEQFF.

J is TRBJ2-1 and V is TRBV7-9, with D unclear. This CDR3 has 13 residues. Germline assignment: CDR1 SEHNR and CDR2 FQNEAQ (reference sequence). V dropped 0 bases and J dropped 5 bases, with 5 bases sitting between them. CDR3 loop: CASSLALDNEQFF. CDR3 bases: TGTGCCAGCAGCTTAGCGCTCGACAATGAGCAGTTCTTC.

This clonotype was seen at least ten times. V gene TRBV7-9 combines with J gene TRBJ2-5; D gene ambiguous. Germline assignment: CDR1 SEHNR and CDR2 FQNEAQ (reference sequence). Trimming stripped 2 bases from V and 2 bases from J, with 12 bases between. The CDR3 has 15 residues. The CDR3 here is CASSLYLGGQETQYF. DNA for the CDR3: TGTGCCAGCAGCTTATATCTCGGCGGACAAGAGACCCAGTACTTC.

This clonotype showed up just a few times. The chain uses TRBV7-2 and TRBJ1-4, with D hard to call. Germline loops: CDR1 SGHTA, CDR2 FQGNSA. The ends were cut back, 8 bases at V and 4 bases at J, with 17 bases in the middle. This CDR3 has 15 amino acids. The CDR3 here is CASGPSVAFNEKLFF. CDR3 DNA: TGTGCCAGCGGGCCCAGTGTGGCCTTTAATGAAAAACTGTTTTTT. The full variable domain, in which reference TRBV7-2 and TRBJ1-4 provide the parts outside the CDR3, is GAGVSQSPSNKVTEKGKDVELRCDPISGHTALYWYRQSLGQGLEFLIYFQGNSAPDKSGLPSDRFSAERTGGSVSTLTIQRTQQEDSAVYLCASGPSVAFNEKLFFGSGTQLSVL.

This clonotype appeared a few times. The chain is built from TRBV9 and TRBJ1-3; 11 bases are a match to TRBD1. V was clipped by 3 bases and J by 4 bases; unmatched bases: 6. There are 16 residues in the CDR3. Germline CDR1 SGDLS, CDR2 YYNGEE. The CDR3 here is CASSEGTGGSGNTIYF. The CDR3 DNA reads as TGTGCCAGCAGCGAGGGGACAGGGGGATCAGGAAACACCATATATTTT.

The rearrangement uses TRBV19 and TRBJ1-1, with 7 bases aligning to TRBD1. V was clipped by 7 bases and J by 4 bases; unmatched bases: 21. There are 18 residues in the CDR3. Germline V lookup: CDR1 LNHDA, CDR2 SQIVND (reference sequence). CDR3 sequence (DNA): TGTGCCAGTAACCGCCCTGGGGGGGCAGGGGGGCCGAGCACTGAAGCTTTCTTT. It encodes CASNRPGGAGGPSTEAFF.

Ten or more counts support this clonotype. An end of the junction does not agree with germline; a read error may underlie this. This rearrangement joins TRBV7-2 to TRBJ1-1; D might be TRBD1 (5 bases). Germline V gene sequence: CDR1 SGHTA, CDR2 FQGNSA. The CDR3 is 12 amino acids. The CDR3 loop reads CASSLGYGTPWF. The CDR3, as DNA: TGTGCCAGCAGCTTAGGATATGGGACTCCTTGGTTT.

This clonotype showed up just a few times. The genes are TRBV11-2 and TRBJ2-4, with TRBD2 matching 11 bases. The CDR3 sequence is 16 residues long. Losses at the gene ends were 9 bases for V and 5 bases for J; bases not matched to a gene: 12. Looked up from germline, CDR1 is SGHAT and CDR2 is FQNNGV. In DNA form, the CDR3 reads TGTGCCAGTAGGTTAGCGGGAGGGGCAGGGGAAAACATTCAGTACTTC. Its translation is CASRLAGGAGENIQYF. Full variable domain (rest looked up from reference TRBV11-2 and TRBJ2-4): EAGVAQSPRYKIIEKRQSVAFWCNPISGHATLYWYQQILGQGPKLLIQFQNNGVVDDSQLPKDRFSAERLKGVDSTLKIQPAKLEDSAVYLCASRLAGGAGENIQYFGAGTRLSVL.

This chain joins TRBV7-3 and TRBJ2-7, with D possibly being TRBD1 (6 bases). The CDR3 totals 15 residues. V gave up 6 bases and J gave up 5 bases, with 20 bases separating them. Looked up from germline, CDR1 is SGHTA and CDR2 is FQGTGA. The CDR3 spells CASSEGDRNAHEQYF. The CDR3 nucleotides are TGTGCCAGCAGTGAAGGCGACAGGAATGCCCACGAGCAGTACTTC.

Remarks on this clonotype: A much larger clone lies a single base off, so this may be a read error. This rearrangement joins TRBV4-2 to TRBJ1-5; TRBD1 might be the D (6 bases). CDR3 size: 16 residues. The V gene's germline CDR1 is LGHNA and CDR2 YNFKEQ. CDR3 coding DNA: TGTGTCAGCAGCCAAGATCCACGGGGGCAGGTTCAGCCCCAGCATTTT. Translation gives CVSSQDPRGQVQPQHF.

The J gene is TRBJ2-1, the V gene TRBV27; TRBD2 agrees at 9 bases. Germline-derived CDR1 and CDR2 are MNHEY and SMNVEV (reference sequence). The trim removed 4 bases at V and 6 bases at J, leaving 7 bases unmatched. This CDR3 is 15 amino acids long. CDR3 bases: TGTGCCAGCAGTTCCTCTAGCGGGAAGCCCAATGAGCAGTTCTTC. This encodes CASSSSSGKPNEQFF.

This clonotype was counted ten times or more. The chain links TRBV3-1 to TRBJ2-2, with 8 bases that match TRBD1. Germline CDR1 LGHDT, CDR2 YNNKEL (reference sequence). Trimming removed 5 bases from V and 5 bases from J; junction bases left unmatched: 7. The CDR3 loop spans 15 amino acids. For the CDR3, the DNA is TGTGCCAGCAGCGCCTGGACAGGGCTGACCGGGGAGCTGTTTTTT. It yields the protein CASSAWTGLTGELFF.

This clonotype was detected a few times. V gene TRBV20-1 combines with J gene TRBJ1-1; 9 bases are shared with TRBD1. The germline CDR1 and CDR2 sequences are DFQATT and SNEGSKA (reference sequence). CDR3 length equals 16 residues. Losses at the gene ends were 5 bases for V and 0 bases for J; bases not matched to a gene: 10. CDR3 loop: CSARRDRVFVNTEAFF. CDR3 in DNA: TGCAGTGCTCGACGGGACAGGGTGTTCGTGAACACTGAAGCTTTCTTT.

At least ten counts were recorded for this clonotype. J is TRBJ2-5 and V is TRBV15; no reliable D call. The CDR3 length is 15 residues. Germline CDR1 and CDR2: LNHNV and YYDKDF (reference sequence). V lost 1 base and J lost 2, with 11 bases in between. The CDR3 here is CATSRVSYRQETQYF. CDR3 DNA: TGTGCCACCAGCAGAGTGTCCTACCGACAAGAGACCCAGTACTTC.

This clonotype was observed many times. The rearrangement uses TRBV5-1 and TRBJ2-7; 9 nucleotides line up with TRBD2. Per the germline V gene, CDR1 is SGHRS and CDR2 is YFSETQ. With 6 bases clipped from V and 1 base from J, the junction kept 5 bases outside the gene matches. The CDR3 consists of 14 residues. For the CDR3, the DNA is TGCGCCAGCAAGACAGCGGGAGGATCCTACGAGCAGTACTTC. Protein sequence: CASKTAGGSYEQYF.

This clonotype has at least ten counts. The J gene is TRBJ2-1, the V gene TRBV3-1, with TRBD2 matching over 15 bases. The V gene's germline CDR1 is LGHDT and CDR2 YNNKEL (reference sequence). This CDR3 comprises 19 residues. Trimming at V came to 4 bases and at J to 0 bases, leaving 7 bases not matched to a gene. CDR3 DNA sequence: TGTGCCAGCAGCCTCCCTGGGACTAGCGGGAGGAGCTCCTACAATGAGCAGTTCTTC. Amino acid sequence: CASSLPGTSGRSSYNEQFF.

This clonotype has more than one count but fewer than ten. V usage is TRBV10-3 and J usage is TRBJ1-2, with TRBD1 identical over 7 bases. J lost 5 bases, V lost 4 bases, and 7 bases had no gene match. This CDR3 has 14 amino acids. From germline, CDR1 is ENHRY and CDR2 SYGVKD. The CDR3 reads CAISGEGATYGYTF. DNA of the CDR3: TGTGCCATCAGTGGGGAGGGGGCAACATATGGCTACACCTTC.

Ten or more counts support this clonotype. The chain employs TRBV3-1 and TRBJ1-5; D is perhaps TRBD1 (6 bases). Germline CDR1 is LGHDT and CDR2 is YNNKEL (reference sequence). Trimming cost V 4 bases and J 0 bases, with 10 bases left between them. This CDR3 comprises 15 residues. The CDR3 protein is CASSLTGYSNQPQHF. The CDR3 DNA is TGTGCCAGCAGCCTGACAGGATATAGCAATCAGCCCCAGCATTTT.

This clonotype has ten or more counts. This chain links TRBV6-2 or TRBV6-3 with TRBJ1-5; TRBD1 aligns across 8 bases. V dropped 4 bases and J dropped 4; count of bases not matched to a gene: 0. The germline V gene encodes CDR1 MNHEY and CDR2 SVGEGT. This CDR3 comprises 13 residues. In DNA form, the CDR3 reads TGTGCCAGCAGTTGGGACAGGAATCAGCCCCAGCATTTT. This encodes CASSWDRNQPQHF.

V and J are TRBV11-2 and TRBJ2-2; unclear D gene. The CDR3 is 19 residues long. The V end lost 5 bases, the J end lost 0 bases, and 22 bases lay between the germline ends. Germline assignment: CDR1 SGHAT and CDR2 FQNNGV. The CDR3 region has the DNA TGTGCCAGCAGCCAAGATTTTCTCGTCGGAGCCGCGAACACCGGGGAGCTGTTTTTT. This encodes CASSQDFLVGAANTGELFF.

This clonotype was observed many times. The V and J genes are TRBV20-1 and TRBJ1-5, with D perhaps matching TRBD1 (6 bases). Germline V gene data show CDR1 as DFQATT and CDR2 as SNEGSKA (reference sequence). With 1 base removed from V and 3 bases from J, the gap between germline ends came to 7 bases. This CDR3 comprises 13 residues. The CDR3 region is CSARGTANQPQHF. CDR3 nucleotides: TGCAGTGCTAGAGGGACAGCCAATCAGCCCCAGCATTTT.